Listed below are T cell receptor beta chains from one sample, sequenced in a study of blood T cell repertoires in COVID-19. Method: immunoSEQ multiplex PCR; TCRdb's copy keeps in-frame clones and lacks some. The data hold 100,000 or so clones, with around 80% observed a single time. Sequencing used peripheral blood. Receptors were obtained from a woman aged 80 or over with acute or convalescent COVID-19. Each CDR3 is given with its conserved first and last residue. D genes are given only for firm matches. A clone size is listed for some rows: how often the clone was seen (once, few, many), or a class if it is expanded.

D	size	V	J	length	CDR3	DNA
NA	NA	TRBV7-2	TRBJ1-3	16	CASSPPGTKGGNTIYF	TGTGCCAGCAGCCCCCCCGGGACAAAAGGTGGAAACACCATATATTTT
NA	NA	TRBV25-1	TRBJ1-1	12	CASTARGTEAFF	TGTGCCAGCACTGCCCGGGGGACTGAAGCTTTCTTT
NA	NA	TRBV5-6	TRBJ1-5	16	CASSFLIIGEDQPQHF	TGTGCCAGCAGCTTTCTTATCATAGGGGAAGATCAGCCCCAGCATTTT
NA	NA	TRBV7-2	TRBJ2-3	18	CASSLGLRSFSGTDTQYF	TGTGCCAGCAGCTTAGGTCTCAGGAGTTTTAGCGGAACAGATACGCAGTATTTT
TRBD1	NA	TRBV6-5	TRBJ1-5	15	CASSPPNRGGQPQHF	TGTGCCAGCAGTCCCCCCAACAGGGGTGGACAGCCCCAGCATTTT
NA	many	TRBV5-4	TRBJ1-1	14	CASSLDGANTEAFF	TGTGCCAGCAGCTTGGACGGAGCGAACACTGAAGCTTTCTTT
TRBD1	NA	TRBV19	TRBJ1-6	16	CASSPLDRGFDSPLHF	TGTGCCAGTAGTCCGTTGGACAGGGGTTTTGATTCACCCCTCCACTTT
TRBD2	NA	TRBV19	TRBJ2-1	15	CASSIGVAGVYEQFF	TGTGCCAGTAGTATCGGGGTAGCGGGAGTCTATGAGCAGTTCTTC
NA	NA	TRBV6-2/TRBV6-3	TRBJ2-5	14	CASSYSGGEETQYF	TGTGCCAGCAGTTACTCAGGGGGAGAGGAGACCCAGTACTTC
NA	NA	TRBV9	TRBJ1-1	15	CASSAQMKGETEAFF	TGTGCCAGCAGCGCCCAAATGAAGGGGGAGACTGAAGCTTTCTTT
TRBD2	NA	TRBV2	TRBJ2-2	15	CASMRGTSDTGELFF	TGTGCCAGCATGAGGGGGACTAGCGACACCGGGGAGCTGTTTTTT
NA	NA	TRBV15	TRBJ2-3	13	CATSRDLLNRVYF	TGTGCCACCAGCAGAGATTTACTAAATCGGGTGTATTTT
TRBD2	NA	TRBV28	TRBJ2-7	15	CASSFTSGESYEQYF	TGTGCCAGCAGCTTTACTAGCGGGGAGTCCTACGAGCAGTACTTC
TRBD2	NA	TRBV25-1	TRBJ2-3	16	CASSALLAGDTDTQYF	TGTGCCAGCAGTGCCCTACTAGCGGGTGACACAGATACGCAGTATTTT
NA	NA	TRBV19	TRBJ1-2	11	CVSGANYGYTF	TGTGTGTCGGGGGCTAACTATGGCTACACCTTC
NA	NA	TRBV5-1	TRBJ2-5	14	CASSSSGGSLTQYF	TGCGCCAGCAGCTCCTCCGGGGGTAGTTTGACCCAGTACTTC
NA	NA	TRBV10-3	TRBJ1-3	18	CAISDSGIDYATVNTIYF	TGTGCCATCAGTGACTCAGGGATTGATTACGCGACGGTGAACACCATATATTTT
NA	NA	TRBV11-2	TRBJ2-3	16	CASSPEALAKGDTQYF	TGTGCCAGCAGCCCTGAGGCCCTAGCAAAGGGAGATACGCAGTATTTT
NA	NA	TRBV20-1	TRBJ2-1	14	CSASAPGLPNEQFF	TGCAGTGCTAGTGCCCCTGGACTTCCTAATGAGCAGTTCTTC
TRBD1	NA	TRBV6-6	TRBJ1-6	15	CASSLGQGYNSPLHF	TGTGCCAGCAGTTTAGGACAGGGTTATAATTCACCCCTCCACTTT
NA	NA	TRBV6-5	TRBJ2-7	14	CASSPTRVDNEQYF	TGTGCCAGCAGCCCCACGAGGGTAGACAACGAGCAGTACTTC
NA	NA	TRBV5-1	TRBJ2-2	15	CASSSAGYNTGELFF	TGCGCCAGCAGCTCCGCGGGCTATAACACCGGGGAGCTGTTTTTT
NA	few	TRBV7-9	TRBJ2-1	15	CASSPGWGPQYEQFF	TGTGCCAGCAGCCCCGGGTGGGGCCCACAATATGAGCAGTTCTTC
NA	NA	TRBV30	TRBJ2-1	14	CAWQTLSSYNEQFF	TGTGCCTGGCAGACACTTAGCTCCTACAATGAGCAGTTCTTC
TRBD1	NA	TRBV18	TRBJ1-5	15	CASSPTGQAGQPQHF	TGTGCCAGCTCACCGACAGGACAGGCAGGTCAGCCCCAGCATTTT
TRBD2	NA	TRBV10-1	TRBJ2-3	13	CASSGRTTDTQYF	TGCGCCAGCAGCGGGAGGACCACAGATACGCAGTATTTT
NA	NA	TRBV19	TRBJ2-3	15	CASSIGDTFTDTQYF	TGTGCCAGTAGTATAGGGGACACATTCACAGATACGCAGTATTTT
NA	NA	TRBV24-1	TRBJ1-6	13	CATSDLQGKLLHF	TGTGCCACCAGTGATTTGCAGGGGAAACTCCTCCACTTT
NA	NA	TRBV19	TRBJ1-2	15	CASNLKGGPLYGYTF	TGTGCCAGTAACCTTAAAGGAGGGCCCCTTTATGGCTACACCTTC
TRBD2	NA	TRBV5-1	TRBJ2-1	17	CASSFFSGSGENNEQFF	TGCGCCAGCAGCTTCTTTAGCGGGAGCGGAGAGAACAATGAGCAGTTCTTC
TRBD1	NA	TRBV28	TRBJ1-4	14	CASSGRTGMSKLFF	TGTGCCAGCAGTGGTCGGACAGGGATGTCAAAACTGTTTTTT
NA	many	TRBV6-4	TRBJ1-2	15	CASSDRAGESYGYTF	TGTGCCAGCAGTGACAGGGCAGGGGAATCCTATGGCTACACCTTC
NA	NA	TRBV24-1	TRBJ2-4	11	CATSEANIQYF	TGTGCCACCAGTGAAGCAAACATTCAGTACTTC
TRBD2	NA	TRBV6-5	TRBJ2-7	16	CASSYRLAGEGYEQYF	TGTGCCAGCAGTTACCGACTAGCGGGAGAAGGTTACGAGCAGTACTTC
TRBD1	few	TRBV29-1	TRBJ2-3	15	CSVDGQGANTDTQYF	TGCAGCGTTGACGGACAGGGGGCAAACACAGATACGCAGTATTTT
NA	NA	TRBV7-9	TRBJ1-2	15	CASSSGAWPWVGYTF	TGTGCCAGCAGCTCCGGAGCCTGGCCGTGGGTTGGCTACACCTTC
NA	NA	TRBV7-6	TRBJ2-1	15	CASSPGGSSYNEQFF	TGTGCCAGCAGCCCCGGGGGTTCCTCCTACAATGAGCAGTTCTTC
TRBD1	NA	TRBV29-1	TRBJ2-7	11	CSVGDRYEQYF	TGCAGCGTTGGGGACAGGTACGAGCAGTACTTC
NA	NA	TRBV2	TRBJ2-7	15	CASRASGVRAYEQYF	TGTGCCAGCAGAGCCTCAGGTGTGAGGGCCTACGAGCAGTACTTC
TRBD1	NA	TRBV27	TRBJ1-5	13	CASSRDRNQPQHF	TGTGCCAGCAGCCGGGACAGAAATCAGCCCCAGCATTTT
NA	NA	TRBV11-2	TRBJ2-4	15	CASSLVRSGKNIQYF	TGTGCCAGCAGCTTAGTTAGGAGTGGCAAAAACATTCAGTACTTC
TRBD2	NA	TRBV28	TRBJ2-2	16	CASSLWSGSDTGELFF	TGTGCCAGCAGTTTATGGAGCGGGAGTGACACCGGGGAGCTGTTTTTT
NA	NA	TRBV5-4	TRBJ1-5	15	CASSLRSGQDQPQHF	TGTGCCAGCAGCTTACGATCGGGACAAGATCAGCCCCAGCATTTT
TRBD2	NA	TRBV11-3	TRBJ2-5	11	CASRGGETQYF	TGTGCCAGCCGGGGGGGAGAGACCCAGTACTTC
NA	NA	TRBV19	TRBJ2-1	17	CASSSLGSTRSYNEQFF	TGTGCCAGTAGTAGTCTGGGGTCGACTAGATCCTACAATGAGCAGTTCTTC
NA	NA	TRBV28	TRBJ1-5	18	CASIQTQGAPRGNQPQHF	TGTGCCAGCATACAAACCCAAGGGGCCCCCCGGGGCAATCAGCCCCAGCATTTT
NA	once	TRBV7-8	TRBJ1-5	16	CASSLDSGNSNQPQHF	TGTGCCAGCAGCTTAGATTCGGGAAATAGCAATCAGCCCCAGCATTTT